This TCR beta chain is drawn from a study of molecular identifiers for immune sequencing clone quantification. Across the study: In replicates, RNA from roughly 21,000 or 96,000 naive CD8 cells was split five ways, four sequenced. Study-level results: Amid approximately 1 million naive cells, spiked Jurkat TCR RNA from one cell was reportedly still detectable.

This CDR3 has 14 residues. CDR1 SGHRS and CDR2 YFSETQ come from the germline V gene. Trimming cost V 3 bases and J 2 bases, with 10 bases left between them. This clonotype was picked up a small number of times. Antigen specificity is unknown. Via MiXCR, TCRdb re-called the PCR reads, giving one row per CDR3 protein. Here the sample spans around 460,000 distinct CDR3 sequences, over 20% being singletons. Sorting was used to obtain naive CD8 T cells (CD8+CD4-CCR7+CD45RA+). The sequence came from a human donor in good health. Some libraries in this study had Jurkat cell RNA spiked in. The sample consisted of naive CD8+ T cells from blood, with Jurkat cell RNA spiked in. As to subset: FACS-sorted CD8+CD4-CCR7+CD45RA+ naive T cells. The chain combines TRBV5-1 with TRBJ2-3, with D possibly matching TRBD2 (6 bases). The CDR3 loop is CASSSGVLTDTQYF. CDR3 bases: TGCGCCAGCAGCTCGGGGGTGCTCACAGATACGCAGTATTTT. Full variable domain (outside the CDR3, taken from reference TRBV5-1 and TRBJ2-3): KAGVTQTPRYLIKTRGQQVTLSCSPISGHRSVSWYQQTPGQGLQFLFEYFSETQRNKGNFPGRFSGRQFSNSRSEMNVSTLELGDSALYLCASSSGVLTDTQYFGPGTRLTVL.